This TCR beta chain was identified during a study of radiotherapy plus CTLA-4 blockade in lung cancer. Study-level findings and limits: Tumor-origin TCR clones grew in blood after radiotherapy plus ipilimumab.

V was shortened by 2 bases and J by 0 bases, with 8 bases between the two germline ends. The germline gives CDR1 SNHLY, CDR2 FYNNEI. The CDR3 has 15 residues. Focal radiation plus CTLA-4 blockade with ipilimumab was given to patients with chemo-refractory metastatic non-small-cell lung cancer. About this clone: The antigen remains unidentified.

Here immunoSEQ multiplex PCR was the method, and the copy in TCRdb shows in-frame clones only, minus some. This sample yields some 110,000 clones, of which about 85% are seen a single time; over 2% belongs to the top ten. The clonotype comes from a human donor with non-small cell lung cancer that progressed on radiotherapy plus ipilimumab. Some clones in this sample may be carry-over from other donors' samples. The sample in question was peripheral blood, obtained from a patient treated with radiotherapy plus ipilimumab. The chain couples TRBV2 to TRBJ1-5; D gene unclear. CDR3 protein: CASSELGFSNQPQHF. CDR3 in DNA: TGTGCCAGCAGTGAATTGGGATTTAGCAATCAGCCCCAGCATTTT.